One sample yielded the 27 T cell receptor beta chains listed below, sequenced in a study of T cells in Graves' hyperthyroidism and ophthalmopathy. The source material, RNA transcripts, was used to amplify TCR beta CDR3 regions. When the TCR CDR3 underwent first-round RT-PCR, the HTBI primer set was used. TCRdb fed the multiplex PCR reads into MiXCR, producing one record per CDR3 protein. The sample carries roughly 700,000 distinct CDR3 sequences, about 35% recorded once. Sequencing input: blood. These TCRs come from a middle-aged woman with Graves' hyperthyroidism.

Regarding this clonotype: This CDR3 fails to terminate in the conserved phenylalanine or tryptophan, so it likely reflects a read error. This chain connects TRBV19 to TRBJ2-5; D gene unclear. This CDR3 is 10 amino acids long. CDR1 is LNHDA, CDR2 SQIVND, per germline (reference sequence). Trimming removed 10 bases from V and 1 base from J, with 4 bases in between. The CDR3 DNA reads as TGTGCCACCCCCCAAGAGACCCAGTACCTC. This gives the protein CATPQETQYL.

This clonotype was detected ten times or more. This sequence joins TRBV7-9 and TRBJ2-5; perhaps TRBD2 as D (6 bases). Trimming cost V 5 bases and J 1 base, with 20 bases left between them. CDR3 length equals 17 residues. Per germline, CDR1 SEHNR and CDR2 FQNEAQ (reference sequence). CDR3 loop: CASSPPGGSGPQETQYF. The CDR3, as DNA: TGTGCCAGCAGCCCACCCGGAGGAAGCGGGCCCCAAGAGACCCAGTACTTC.

The table lists this clonotype with a few counts. CDR3 residues: CASSPTRRGLSYEQYF. In DNA form, the CDR3 reads TGTGCCAGCAGCCCCACCCGGAGGGGACTCTCCTACGAGCAGTACTTC. This chain uses TRBV10-3 with TRBJ2-7, with TRBD2 as a possible D gene (6 bases). CDR3 size: 16 residues. The V end lost 10 bases, the J end lost 0 bases, and 22 bases lay between the germline ends. Germline lookup yields CDR1 ENHRY and CDR2 SYGVKD.

The sample holds many counts of this clonotype. The gene calls are TRBV7-2 and TRBJ1-2; D call uncertain. Germline CDR1 and CDR2: SGHTA and FQGNSA. This CDR3 is 15 amino acids long. V shed 4 bases and J shed 4 bases, with 16 bases lying between them. The CDR3 is CASSSRQTQLYGYTF. CDR3 coding DNA: TGTGCCAGCAGCTCCCGACAAACCCAACTCTATGGCTACACCTTC.

The V and J genes are TRBV7-9 and TRBJ2-5; 8 bases are shared with TRBD2. Germline lookup yields CDR1 SEHNR and CDR2 FQNEAQ (reference sequence). J gave up 3 bases and V 5 bases, and 11 bases lay outside the gene matches. The CDR3 contains 16 residues. The CDR3 loop reads CASSPMRSGSKETQYF. Written as DNA, the CDR3 is TGTGCCAGCAGCCCCATGCGGAGCGGGAGTAAAGAGACCCAGTACTTC.

The chain uses TRBV20-1 and TRBJ2-5; the D gene is possibly TRBD2 (6 bases). The CDR3 is made up of 14 amino acids. Per the germline V gene, CDR1 is DFQATT and CDR2 is SNEGSKA (reference sequence). Trimming removed 5 bases at V and 3 bases at J, with 16 bases between. The CDR3 DNA reads as TGCAGTGCTCCTGGACCCGCGGGGAAAGAGACCCAGTACTTC. It yields the protein CSAPGPAGKETQYF.

This clonotype was counted between two and nine times. The gene calls are TRBV5-1 and TRBJ1-1; possible D gene TRBD1, 5 bases. CDR3 length equals 15 residues. Germline CDR1 is SGHRS and CDR2 is YFSETQ. V dropped 4 bases and J dropped 3 bases, with 16 bases sitting between them. The CDR3 DNA reads as TGCGCCAGCAGCGGAGCGGGGCAGCGGGACACTGAAGCTTTCTTT. Amino acid sequence: CASSGAGQRDTEAFF.

The chain combines TRBV7-2 with TRBJ2-7, with TRBD2 matching over 12 bases. V lost 8 bases to trimming and J lost 2 bases; unmatched junction nucleotides: 7. Looked up from germline, CDR1 is SGHTA and CDR2 is FQGNSA. The CDR3 has 15 residues. The CDR3 loop is CASLTRTSGTYEQYF. The CDR3 bases are TGTGCCAGCCTTACCCGGACTAGCGGGACCTACGAGCAGTACTTC.

This clonotype appeared once. The gene calls are TRBV15 and TRBJ2-7; D call uncertain. The CDR3 has 13 residues. Germline-derived CDR1 and CDR2 are LNHNV and YYDKDF (reference sequence). The V end lost 8 bases, the J end lost 3 bases, and 14 bases lay between the germline ends. CDR3 in DNA: TGTGCCACCTCTTGCGACAACAACTACGAGCAGTACTTC. Its protein product is CATSCDNNYEQYF.

The gene calls are TRBV29-1 and TRBJ1-3, with 7 nucleotides matching TRBD1. This CDR3 is 12 amino acids long. The V and J ends lost 7 bases and 2 bases, in that order; junction bases with no gene match: 2. Germline CDR1 SQVTM, CDR2 ANQGSEA. The CDR3 loop is CSADRAGNTIYF. The CDR3 nucleotides read TGCAGCGCCGACAGGGCTGGAAACACCATATATTTT.

To note about this clonotype: One junction end disagrees with the germline gene, perhaps due to a read error. In DNA form, the CDR3 reads TGCAGTGCTAATACCGGACTAGCGGGAGTTGAGCAGCACTTC. Translated, it gives CSANTGLAGVEQHF. The J gene is TRBJ2-7, the V gene TRBV20-1; 13 nucleotides match TRBD2. This CDR3 region has 14 residues. Germline CDR1 DFQATT, CDR2 SNEGSKA (reference sequence).

This clonotype was seen a few times. The chain recombines TRBV7-9 with TRBJ1-2, with 9 bases aligning to TRBD1. With V trimmed by 5 bases and J by 6 bases, 16 bases remained unmatched. CDR1 is SEHNR, CDR2 FQNEAQ, per germline (reference sequence). The CDR3 totals 17 residues. The CDR3 DNA reads as TGTGCCAGCAGCGGTCCGGACAGGGGCTCCACTATCCATGGCTACACCTTC. Protein sequence: CASSGPDRGSTIHGYTF. The complete variable domain, with remaining parts taken from reference TRBV7-9 and TRBJ1-2, reads DTGVSQNPRHKITKRGQNVTFRCDPISEHNRLYWYRQTLGQGPEFLTYFQNEAQLEKSRLLSDRFSAERPKGSFSTLEIQRTEQGDSAMYLCASSGPDRGSTIHGYTFGSGTRLTVV.

This clonotype showed up many times. This rearrangement joins TRBV2 to TRBJ2-7; 8 bases fit TRBD1. This CDR3 region has 12 residues. Germline lookup yields CDR1 SNHLY and CDR2 FYNNEI. With 7 bases clipped from V and 6 bases from J, the junction kept 5 bases outside the gene matches. The CDR3 region has the DNA TGTGCCAGCACTAGGACAGGGTTCGAGCAGTACTTC. Its protein product is CASTRTGFEQYF.

This chain joins TRBV6-4 and TRBJ1-1; TRBD1 matches at 12 bases. Trimming took 6 bases from V and 4 from J; bases not matched to a gene: 0. The germline V gene encodes CDR1 MRHNA and CDR2 SNTAGT. The CDR3 has 13 amino acids. The CDR3, as DNA: TGTGCCAGCAGGGGACAGGGGGCCACTGAAGCTTTCTTT. This codes for CASRGQGATEAFF.

V and J are TRBV10-3 and TRBJ2-7; weak D call: TRBD1 (6 bases). Germline V gene sequence: CDR1 ENHRY, CDR2 SYGVKD. CDR3 length: 13 residues. Trimming removed 3 bases from V and 2 bases from J, with 8 bases in between. The CDR3 protein is CAISERDTYEQYF. CDR3 coding DNA: TGTGCCATCAGTGAACGGGACACCTACGAGCAGTACTTC.

This clonotype was observed at least ten times. The rearrangement links TRBV6-6 to TRBJ1-1; 8 bases fit TRBD1. V was clipped by 5 bases and J by 5 bases; unmatched bases: 10. Germline V gene lookup returns CDR1 MNHNY and CDR2 SVGAGI (reference sequence). CDR3 length: 15 residues. The chain's CDR3 is CASSPGQGMGTEAFF. For the CDR3, the DNA is TGTGCCAGCAGTCCCGGACAGGGAATGGGAACTGAAGCTTTCTTT.

The chain has TRBV20-1 and TRBJ1-2, with a tentative D call TRBD1 (6 bases). This CDR3 comprises 16 residues. Germline assignment: CDR1 DFQATT and CDR2 SNEGSKA (reference sequence). The ends were cut back, 2 bases at V and 3 bases at J, with 19 bases in the middle. The CDR3 sequence is CSARSRGRFLDYGYTF. As DNA, the CDR3 is TGCAGTGCTAGATCCAGGGGAAGGTTCCTTGACTATGGCTACACCTTC.

This clonotype was seen repeatedly, ten times or more. The chain couples TRBV20-1 to TRBJ2-2, with TRBD2 as a possible D gene (6 bases). V shed 3 bases and J shed 2 bases, with 13 bases lying between them. The CDR3 is 15 residues long. Germline values: CDR1 DFQATT, CDR2 SNEGSKA (reference sequence). This CDR3 reads CSASSWDFNTGELFF. The CDR3 DNA reads TGCAGTGCTAGTTCATGGGACTTTAACACCGGGGAGCTGTTTTTT.

This clonotype has just a few counts. The chain carries TRBV25-1 and TRBJ2-2; perhaps TRBD1 as D (6 bases). The CDR3 sequence is 15 residues long. V lost 7 bases to trimming and J lost 2 bases, with 14 bases between them. The germline V gene has CDR1 MGHDK and CDR2 SYGVNS. The CDR3 DNA sequence: TGTGCCAGCACCCTGGGACAAGTAAACACCGGGGAGCTGTTTTTT. Protein product: CASTLGQVNTGELFF.

V usage is TRBV29-1 and J usage is TRBJ2-3; 11 bases fit TRBD2. This CDR3 region has 14 residues. J gave up 2 bases and V 6 bases, and 4 bases lay outside the gene matches. In germline, CDR1 is SQVTM, CDR2 ANQGSEA. CDR3 residues: CSVGTSGYTDTQYF. The DNA for the CDR3 is TGCAGCGTCGGGACTAGCGGATACACAGATACGCAGTATTTT.

V is TRBV6-2 or TRBV6-3 and J is TRBJ2-6; D not certain. V was cut by 0 bases and J by 2 bases, with 5 bases left in between. Germline CDR1 and CDR2: MNHEY and SVGEGT. The CDR3 is made up of 15 amino acids. CDR3 DNA sequence: TGTGCCAGCAGTTACTCCCCGGCTGGGGCCAACGTCCTGACTTTC. This translates into CASSYSPAGANVLTF.

The chain carries TRBV2 and TRBJ1-4; 9 positions match TRBD1. Germline V lookup: CDR1 SNHLY, CDR2 FYNNEI. This CDR3 spans 15 amino acids. Germline trimming cut 4 bases from V and 8 bases from J; bases unmatched to any gene: 8. CDR3 sequence (DNA): TGTGCCAGCAGTGGGCTACAGGGGGCAATGGAAAAACTGTTTTTT. This gives the protein CASSGLQGAMEKLFF.

This clonotype was counted at least ten times. The V gene is TRBV4-3, the J gene TRBJ1-1; weak D call: TRBD1 (6 bases). CDR3 length: 12 amino acids. V lost 1 base, J lost 10 bases, and 10 bases lay in between. Germline lookup yields CDR1 LGHNA and CDR2 YSLEER. CDR3 loop: CASSQGGTTAFF. CDR3 in DNA: TGCGCCAGCAGCCAAGGTGGGACAACAGCTTTCTTT.

This chain joins TRBV2 and TRBJ1-5; tentative D call: TRBD1 (6 bases). The germline gives CDR1 SNHLY, CDR2 FYNNEI. V dropped 0 bases and J dropped 2 bases, with 11 bases sitting between them. The CDR3 extends over 16 amino acids. The DNA of the CDR3 is TGTGCCAGCAGTGAAGCGGGGGGGGGCGGCAATCAGCCCCAGCATTTT. It encodes CASSEAGGGGNQPQHF.

The chain uses TRBV7-3 and TRBJ2-5; maybe TRBD2 (5 bases). V dropped 4 bases and J dropped 4 bases, with 10 bases sitting between them. The CDR3 has 13 residues. The germline gives CDR1 SGHTA, CDR2 FQGTGA. The CDR3 sequence: CASSSTRRETQYF. The CDR3 region has the DNA TGTGCCAGCAGCTCAACTAGGAGAGAGACCCAGTACTTC.

The chain has TRBV19 and TRBJ1-1; 7 nucleotides agree with TRBD1. CDR3 size: 14 residues. CDR1 is LNHDA, CDR2 SQIVND, per germline (reference sequence). Germline trimming cut 2 bases from V and 4 bases from J; bases unmatched to any gene: 4. Written as DNA, the CDR3 is TGTGCCAGTAGTATAACAGGGGCGCGCACTGAAGCTTTCTTT. This codes for CASSITGARTEAFF.

Points on this clonotype: A much larger clonotype is one base distant, so this may be a read error. The CDR3 does not end in the conserved phenylalanine or tryptophan, so this is likely a read error. The rearrangement links TRBV20-1 to TRBJ2-5; 7 nucleotides line up with TRBD2. J lost 5 bases, V lost 1 base, and 13 bases had no gene match. The CDR3 spans 16 residues. CDR1 is DFQATT, CDR2 SNEGSKA, per germline (reference sequence). The CDR3 bases are TGCAGTGCTAGAGCGGTTTTGGCGGGAGTAAGGGAGACCCAGTACCTC. It yields the protein CSARAVLAGVRETQYL.